Detailed here is one T cell receptor (beta chain). The antigen remains undetermined. CDR1 is SGDLS and CDR2 is YYNGEE in the germline V gene. The CDR3 sequence is 17 residues long. V shed 3 bases, J shed 4 bases, and the junction held 11 bases outside the gene matches. Sequencing used immunoSEQ multiplex PCR; TCRdb keeps in-frame clones, though not all of them. The sample has 100,000 to 120,000 clones; around 88% are singletons. The data stem from a study of T cell responses to AZD1222 COVID-19 vaccine. Regarding the study as a whole: CD4 TCRs linked to vaccination spanned spike, dominating at 160-218 and 743-854. When two AZD1222 doses had been given, Spike-specific TCR breadth and depth rose. Clonal diversity may have been underestimated, and the donors were mostly white British, with more females than males.

The receptor comes from an adult who received the AZD1222 COVID-19 vaccine. The chain has TRBV9 and TRBJ2-3, with TRBD2 matching 10 bases. The input for sequencing was peripheral blood, taken 28 days after the second AZD1222 dose. The chain's CDR3 is CASSDNSGLARADTQYF. CDR3 bases: TGTGCCAGCAGCGATAACTCGGGACTAGCGCGGGCAGATACGCAGTATTTT. The full variable domain, in which reference TRBV9 and TRBJ2-3 provide the parts outside the CDR3, is DSGVTQTPKHLITATGQRVTLRCSPRSGDLSVYWYQQSLDQGLQFLIQYYNGEERAKGNILERFSAQQFPDLHSELNLSSLELGDSALYFCASSDNSGLARADTQYFGPGTRLTVL.